A selection of T cell receptor beta chains follows, all from one sample in a study of T cells expressing NK-cell markers. After re-calling the 5' RACE reads, TCRdb lists one entry per CDR3 protein, DNA absent. The table lists 350,000 to 500,000 distinct CDR3 sequences. Sequencing was carried out using blood T cells: a sorted CD56 or NKG2C T cell subset, CD4+ or CD8+ T cells, or bulk PBMC T cells (not recorded which). Every receptor here comes from a woman aged 18 to 75 in good health. The CDR3 runs from the conserved cysteine through the conserved F or W.

>TRBJ2-1|TRBV6-2/TRBV6-3
CASSSPPQLGSYNEQFF
>TRBJ2-1|TRBV10-3
CAISEEGYNEQFF
>TRBJ1-2|TRBV9
CASSVDLTGLSYGYTF
>TRBJ2-1|TRBV12-3/TRBV12-4
CASSLDTTYNEQFF
>TRBJ1-5|TRBV4-1
CASSQRSLGQGDQPQHF
>TRBJ2-1|TRBV4-2
CASSQEGSLRDEQFF
>TRBJ2-1|TRBV5-1
CASSFVGFFEQFF
>TRBJ2-3|TRBV9
CASSVEVKGPSTDTQYF
>TRBJ2-1|TRBV6-5
CASSYSIAGVNNEQFF
>TRBJ2-7|TRBV28
CASSSAGTNSYEQYF
>TRBJ2-1|TRBV12-3/TRBV12-4
CASSLTLAGAHSYNEQFF
>TRBJ2-4|TRBV20-1
CSARVYSSSGATKNIQYF
>TRBJ2-1|TRBV6-2/TRBV6-3
CASSYLMGDEQFF
>TRBJ1-6|TRBV7-2
CASSLLARASSYNSPLHF
>TRBJ1-2|TRBV12-3/TRBV12-4
CASSGGQGNYGYTF
>TRBJ2-7|TRBV6-2/TRBV6-3
CASSYSSAGAYEQYF
>TRBJ2-3|TRBV19
CVGGWTDTDTQYF
>TRBJ2-2|TRBV9
CASSVARGATGELFF
>TRBJ2-2|TRBV11-2
CASSLGGRHLSGELFF
>TRBJ1-1|TRBV6-5
CASSYSRGNTEAFF
>TRBJ1-1|TRBV12-3/TRBV12-4
CASTVEGATEAFF
>TRBJ1-4|TRBV6-1
CASRGANSEKLFF
>TRBJ1-5|TRBV20-1
CSASGDGNQPQHF
>TRBJ2-5|TRBV9
CASSVSGVETQYF
>TRBJ1-2|TRBV12-3/TRBV12-4
CASRLRGGQGGNYGYTF
>TRBJ2-5|TRBV7-2
CASSALGAGETQYF
>TRBJ2-3|TRBV7-2
CASSPSGGLPGMDTQYF
>TRBJ1-1|TRBV7-6
CASSLYSLDFSTTEAFF
>TRBJ2-1|TRBV20-1
CSARDTRFPYNEQFF
>TRBJ1-2|TRBV19
CASSIAPDDYGYTF
>TRBJ2-3|TRBV7-8
CASSPSNPGDTQYF
>TRBJ2-7|TRBV29-1
CSYGTSGSYEQYF
>TRBJ1-2|TRBV7-2
CASSLATGPGGGYTF
>TRBJ2-3|TRBV30
CAWASGGLTDTQYF
>TRBJ2-5|TRBV7-2
CASSVSLGETQYF
>TRBJ1-6|TRBV6-2/TRBV6-3
CASSYGENSPLHF
>TRBJ2-4|TRBV29-1
CSVRGQQNIQYF
>TRBJ1-1|TRBV12-3/TRBV12-4
CASRWVTEAFF
>TRBJ2-1|TRBV19
CASSIGRSSNNEQFF
>TRBJ1-4|TRBV7-9
CASSPRVPTNEKLFF
>TRBJ2-7|TRBV4-3
CASSQAGQGSYEQYF